The table lists the clone carrying this T cell receptor beta chain with a few counts. A library of TCRbeta sequences, prepared with unique molecular identifiers, was generated. TCRdb used MiXCR to reprocess the PCR reads, holding one entry per CDR3 protein. The table lists about 980,000 distinct CDR3 sequences, about 31% of them singletons. This CDR3 contains 15 residues. CDR1 and CDR2 (germline): SGHRS, YFSETQ. V was cut by 3 bases and J by 1 base, with 14 bases left in between. These data belong to a study of T-cell reconstitution after alpha-beta-depleted transplantation in children. The chain uses TRBV5-1 and TRBJ2-7; tentative D call: TRBD1 (5 bases). The sequence was collected from a boy under three years old who had a stem cell transplant for SCID, so the T cells may come from the graft donor. Specimen: PBMCs, mostly from graft donor cells, collected 360 days after TCRalphabeta/CD19-depleted stem cell transplant. The CDR3 DNA is TGCGCCAGCAGCTCCCTCCAGGGTAGTTCCTACGAGCAGTACTTC. Protein sequence: CASSSLQGSSYEQYF.